The source of this T cell receptor beta chain is a study of shared clonotypes between healthy human individuals. Study at large: There were three CD4 naive, three CD4 memory, two CD8 naive and one CD8 memory plates per donor. Study-wide results and limits: The four-donor shared clonotypes exceeded non-shared clonotypes in generation probability, with non-shared ones scoring lower. The study found roughly 5% of naive CD4 clonotypes shared across several donors.

This clone was seen more than once but under ten times. Its antigen is undetermined. Other DNA variants within this sample encode the same CDR3. Clones were read by immunoSEQ multiplex PCR, and TCRdb kept only the in-frame ones, dropping some. The sample comprises 2 million to 3 million clones, about 92% of which are singletons, and 0.11% to 0.15% rests with the top ten. The V gene's germline CDR1 is ENHRY and CDR2 SYGVKD. Trimming cost V 4 bases and J 6 bases, with 10 bases left between them. This CDR3 comprises 13 residues. Only Caucasian adults living in Nashville, Tennessee made up the donor group.

The receptor was derived from a man aged 18 to 30 in good health. The sequencing input was naive CD4+ T cells sorted from blood. Documented subset: CD45RA+ positively selected. V and J are TRBV10-3 and TRBJ1-5; tentative D call: TRBD1 (6 bases). Written as DNA, the CDR3 is TGTGCCATCAGTGCGGGGGGCAGTCAGCCCCAGCATTTT. This sequence encodes CAISAGGSQPQHF.